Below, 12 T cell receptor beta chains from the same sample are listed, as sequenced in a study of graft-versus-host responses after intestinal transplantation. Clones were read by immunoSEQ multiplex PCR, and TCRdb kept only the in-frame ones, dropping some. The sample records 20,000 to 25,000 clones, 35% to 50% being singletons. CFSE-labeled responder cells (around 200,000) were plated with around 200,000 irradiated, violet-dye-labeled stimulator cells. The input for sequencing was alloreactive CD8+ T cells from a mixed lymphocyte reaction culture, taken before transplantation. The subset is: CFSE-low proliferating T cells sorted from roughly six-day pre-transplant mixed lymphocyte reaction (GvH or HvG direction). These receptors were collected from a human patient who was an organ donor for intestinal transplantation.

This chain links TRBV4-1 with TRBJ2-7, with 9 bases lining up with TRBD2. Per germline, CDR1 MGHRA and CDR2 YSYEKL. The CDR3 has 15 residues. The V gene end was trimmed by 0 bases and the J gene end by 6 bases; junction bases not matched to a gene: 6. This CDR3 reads CASSQDASGVIEQYF. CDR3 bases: TGCGCCAGCAGCCAAGACGCTAGCGGGGTGATCGAGCAGTACTTC.

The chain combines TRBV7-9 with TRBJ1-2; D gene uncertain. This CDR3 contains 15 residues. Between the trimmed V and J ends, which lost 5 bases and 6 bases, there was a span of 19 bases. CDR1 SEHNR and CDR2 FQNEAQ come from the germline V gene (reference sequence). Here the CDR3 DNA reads TGTGCCAGCAGCCGACTGGCCTTACCGGTCGATGGCTACACCTTC. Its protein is CASSRLALPVDGYTF.

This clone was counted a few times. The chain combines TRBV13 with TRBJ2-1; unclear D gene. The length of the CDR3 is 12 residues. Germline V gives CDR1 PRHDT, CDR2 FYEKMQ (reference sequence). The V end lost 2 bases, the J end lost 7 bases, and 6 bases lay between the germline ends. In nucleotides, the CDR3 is TGTGCCAGCAGCTTAAGTGGAAATGAGCAGTTCTTC. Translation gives CASSLSGNEQFF.

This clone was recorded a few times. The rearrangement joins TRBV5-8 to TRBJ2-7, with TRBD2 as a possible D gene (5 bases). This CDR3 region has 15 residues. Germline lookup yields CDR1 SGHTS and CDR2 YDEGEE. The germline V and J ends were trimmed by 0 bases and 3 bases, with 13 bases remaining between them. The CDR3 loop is CASSLGVGGHYEQYF. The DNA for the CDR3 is TGTGCCAGCAGCTTGGGAGTAGGAGGCCACTACGAGCAGTACTTC.

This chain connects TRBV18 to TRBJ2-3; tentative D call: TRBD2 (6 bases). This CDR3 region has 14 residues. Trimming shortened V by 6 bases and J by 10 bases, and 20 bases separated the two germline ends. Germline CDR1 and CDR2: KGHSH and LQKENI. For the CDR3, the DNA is TGTGCCAGCTCCAGCTGGAGGAGGGGTGTCGCGCAGTATTTT. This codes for CASSSWRRGVAQYF.

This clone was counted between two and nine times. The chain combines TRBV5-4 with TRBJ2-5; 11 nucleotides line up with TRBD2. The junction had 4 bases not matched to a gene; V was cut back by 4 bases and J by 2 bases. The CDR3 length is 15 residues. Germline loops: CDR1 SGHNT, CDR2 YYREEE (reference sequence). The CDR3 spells CASSQPSGGQETQYF. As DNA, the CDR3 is TGTGCCAGCAGCCAACCTAGCGGGGGGCAAGAGACCCAGTACTTC.

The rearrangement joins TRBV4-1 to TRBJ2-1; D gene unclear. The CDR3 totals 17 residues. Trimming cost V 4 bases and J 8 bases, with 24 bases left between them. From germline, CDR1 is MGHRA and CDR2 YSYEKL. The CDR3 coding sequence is TGCGCCAGCAGCCCCGAGTGCTTGTTAGGCGTCCAGTATGAGCAGTTCTTC. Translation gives CASSPECLLGVQYEQFF.

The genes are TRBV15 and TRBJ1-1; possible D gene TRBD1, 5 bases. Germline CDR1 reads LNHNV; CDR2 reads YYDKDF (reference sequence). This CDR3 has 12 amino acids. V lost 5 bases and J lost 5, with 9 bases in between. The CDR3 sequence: CATSLGVTEAFF. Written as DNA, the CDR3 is TGTGCCACCAGCTTAGGGGTAACTGAAGCTTTCTTT.

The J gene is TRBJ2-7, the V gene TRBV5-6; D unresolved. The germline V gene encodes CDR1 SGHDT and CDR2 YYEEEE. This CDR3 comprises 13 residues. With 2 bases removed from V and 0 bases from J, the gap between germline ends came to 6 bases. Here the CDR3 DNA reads TGTGCCAGCAGCTTTGGTGGCTCCTACGAGCAGTACTTC. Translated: CASSFGGSYEQYF.

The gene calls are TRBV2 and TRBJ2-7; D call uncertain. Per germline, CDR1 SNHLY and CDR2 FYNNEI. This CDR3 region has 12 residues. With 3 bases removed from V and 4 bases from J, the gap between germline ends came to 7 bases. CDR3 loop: CASSDGIYEQYF. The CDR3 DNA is TGTGCCAGCAGTGACGGCATTTACGAGCAGTACTTC.

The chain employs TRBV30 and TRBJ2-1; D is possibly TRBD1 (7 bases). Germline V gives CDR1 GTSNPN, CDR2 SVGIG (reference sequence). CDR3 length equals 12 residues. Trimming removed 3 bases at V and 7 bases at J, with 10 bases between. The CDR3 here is CAWSPGGNEQFF. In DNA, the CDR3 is TGTGCCTGGAGCCCAGGGGGGAATGAGCAGTTCTTC.

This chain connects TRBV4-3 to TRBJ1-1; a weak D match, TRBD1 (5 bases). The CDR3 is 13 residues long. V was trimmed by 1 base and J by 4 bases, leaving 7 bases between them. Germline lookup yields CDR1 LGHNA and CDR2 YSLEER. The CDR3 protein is CASSQVGGTEAFF. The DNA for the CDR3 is TGCGCCAGCAGCCAAGTGGGGGGCACTGAAGCTTTCTTT.